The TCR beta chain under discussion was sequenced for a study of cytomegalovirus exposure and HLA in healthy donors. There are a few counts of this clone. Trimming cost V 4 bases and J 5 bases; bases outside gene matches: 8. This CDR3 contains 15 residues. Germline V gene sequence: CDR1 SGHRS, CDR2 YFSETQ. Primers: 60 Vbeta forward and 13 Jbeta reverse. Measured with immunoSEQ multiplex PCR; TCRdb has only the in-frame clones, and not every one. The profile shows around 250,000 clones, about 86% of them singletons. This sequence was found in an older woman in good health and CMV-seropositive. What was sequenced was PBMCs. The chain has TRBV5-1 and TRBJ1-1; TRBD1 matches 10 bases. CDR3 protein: CASSLDRGRDTEAFF. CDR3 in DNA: TGCGCCAGCAGCCTAGACAGGGGGCGAGATACTGAAGCTTTCTTT.